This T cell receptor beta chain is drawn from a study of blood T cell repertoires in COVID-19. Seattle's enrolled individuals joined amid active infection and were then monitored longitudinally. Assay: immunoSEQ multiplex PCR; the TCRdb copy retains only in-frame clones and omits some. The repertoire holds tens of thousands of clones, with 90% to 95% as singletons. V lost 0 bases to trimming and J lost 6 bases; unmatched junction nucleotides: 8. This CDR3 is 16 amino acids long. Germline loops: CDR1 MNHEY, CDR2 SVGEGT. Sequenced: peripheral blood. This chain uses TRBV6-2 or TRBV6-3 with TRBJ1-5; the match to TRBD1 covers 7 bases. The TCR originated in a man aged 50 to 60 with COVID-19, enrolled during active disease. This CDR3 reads CASSYSNRGRGQPQHF. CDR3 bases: TGTGCCAGCAGTTACTCGAACAGGGGCCGCGGTCAGCCCCAGCATTTT.